This TCR beta chain was sequenced during a study of T cells after yellow fever vaccination. This clonotype was recorded a few times. Its antigen is unidentified. The study made its TCR cDNA through 5'RACE template switching. That step introduced a universal primer site along with UMIs. One entry per CDR3 protein results from TCRdb running MiXCR on the 5' RACE reads. The sample carries over 250,000 distinct CDR3 sequences, roughly 4.3% recorded once. Study observations and caveats: The study noted that FACS-sorted repertoires could contain abundant clonotypes contaminating from the bulk population.

Trimming took 8 bases from V and 7 from J, leaving 6 bases between them. The CDR3 totals 10 residues. Germline CDR1 and CDR2: MDHEN and SYDVKM. Sequenced here: PBMCs, sampled 5 days after the yellow fever booster vaccination. This receptor was taken from a man aged 18 to 30 who received the YFV17D yellow fever vaccine. The chain carries TRBV28 and TRBJ1-5; D gene unclear. Written as DNA, the CDR3 is TGTGCCAGCGGGCGCCAGCCCCAGCATTTT. Encoded protein: CASGRQPQHF.